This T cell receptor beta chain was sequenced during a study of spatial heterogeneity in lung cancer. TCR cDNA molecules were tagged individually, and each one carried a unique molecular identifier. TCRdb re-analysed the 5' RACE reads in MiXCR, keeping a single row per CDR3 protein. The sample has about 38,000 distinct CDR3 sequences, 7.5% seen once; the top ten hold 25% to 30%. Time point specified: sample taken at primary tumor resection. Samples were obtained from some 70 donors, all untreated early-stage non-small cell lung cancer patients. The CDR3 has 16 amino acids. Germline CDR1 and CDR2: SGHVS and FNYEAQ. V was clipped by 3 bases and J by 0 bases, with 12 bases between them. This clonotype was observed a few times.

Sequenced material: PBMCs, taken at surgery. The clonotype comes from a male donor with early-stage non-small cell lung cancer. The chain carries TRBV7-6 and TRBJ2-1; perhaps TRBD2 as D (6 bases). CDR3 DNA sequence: TGTGCCAGCAGCTTTGGGGGGTCGAGCTCCTACAATGAGCAGTTCTTC. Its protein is CASSFGGSSSYNEQFF.